Described below is a single T cell receptor (beta chain) sequence and its context. Its target is not known. The germline gives CDR1 SGHNT, CDR2 YYREEE (reference sequence). This CDR3 has 14 residues. The junction had 5 bases not matched to a gene; V was cut back by 4 bases and J by 4 bases. Multiplex touch-down PCR with TRB-A/B primers amplified rearranged V-D-J TRB sequences. TCRdb processed the multiplex PCR reads anew with MiXCR; each CDR3 protein has one entry. The table includes about 10,000 distinct CDR3 sequences, less than 25% detected once. This specimen belongs to a study of T cell repertoires in aging, cancer and after chemotherapy. Study context: Roughly 10 million TCR reads made up the full dataset. Findings and limits, study-wide: In each cancer cohort, median generation probability increased across chemotherapy, suggesting thymic output rebounded.

Peripheral blood genomic DNA, not sorted cells or RNA, was the template. This receptor was identified in a human donor with a blood cancer. The donor label of this sample is uncertain. Sequenced sample: blood. The gene calls are TRBV5-4 and TRBJ1-2; 9 nucleotides agree with TRBD1. CDR3 loop: CASSLGQGPYGYTF. The DNA of the CDR3 is TGTGCCAGCAGCCTAGGACAGGGGCCCTATGGCTACACCTTC.